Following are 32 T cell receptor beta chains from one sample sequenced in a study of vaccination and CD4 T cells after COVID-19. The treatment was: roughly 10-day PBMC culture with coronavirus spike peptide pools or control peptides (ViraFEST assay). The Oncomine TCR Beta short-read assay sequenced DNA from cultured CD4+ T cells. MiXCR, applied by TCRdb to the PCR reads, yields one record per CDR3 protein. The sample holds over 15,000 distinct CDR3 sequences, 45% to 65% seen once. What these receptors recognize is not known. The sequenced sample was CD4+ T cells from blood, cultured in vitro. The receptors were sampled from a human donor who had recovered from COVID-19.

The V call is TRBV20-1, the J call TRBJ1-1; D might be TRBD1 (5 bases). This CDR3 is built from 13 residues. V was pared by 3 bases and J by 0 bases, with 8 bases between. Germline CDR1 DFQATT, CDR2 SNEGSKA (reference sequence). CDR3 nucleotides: TGCAGTGCTAGTGACAGTATGAACACTGAAGCTTTCTTT. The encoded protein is CSASDSMNTEAFF.

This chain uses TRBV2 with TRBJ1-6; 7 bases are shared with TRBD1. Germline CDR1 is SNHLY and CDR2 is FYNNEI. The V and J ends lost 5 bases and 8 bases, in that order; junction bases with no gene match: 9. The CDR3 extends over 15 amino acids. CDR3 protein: CASSTGRGPYSPLHF. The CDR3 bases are TGTGCCAGCAGTACTGGGAGGGGGCCGTATTCACCCCTCCACTTT.

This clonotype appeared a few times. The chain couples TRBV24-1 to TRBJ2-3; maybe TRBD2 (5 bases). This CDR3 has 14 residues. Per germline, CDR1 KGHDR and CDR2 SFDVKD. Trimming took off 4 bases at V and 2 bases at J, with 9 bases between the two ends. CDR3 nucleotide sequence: TGTGCCACCAGTGAACCCGGGAACACAGATACGCAGTATTTT. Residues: CATSEPGNTDTQYF.

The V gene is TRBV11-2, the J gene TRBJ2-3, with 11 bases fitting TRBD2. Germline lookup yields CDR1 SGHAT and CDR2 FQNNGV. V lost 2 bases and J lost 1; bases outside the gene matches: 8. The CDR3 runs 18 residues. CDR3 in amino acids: CASSLRLAGGGGTDTQYF. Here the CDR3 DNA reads TGTGCCAGCAGCTTACGTCTAGCGGGGGGTGGGGGCACAGATACGCAGTATTTT.

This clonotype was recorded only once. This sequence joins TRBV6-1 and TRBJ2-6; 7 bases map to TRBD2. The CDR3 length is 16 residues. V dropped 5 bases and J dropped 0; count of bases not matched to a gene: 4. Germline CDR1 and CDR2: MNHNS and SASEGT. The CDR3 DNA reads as TGTGCCAGCAGTCCCCGGACTAGCTCTGGGGCCAACGTCCTGACTTTC. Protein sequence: CASSPRTSSGANVLTF.

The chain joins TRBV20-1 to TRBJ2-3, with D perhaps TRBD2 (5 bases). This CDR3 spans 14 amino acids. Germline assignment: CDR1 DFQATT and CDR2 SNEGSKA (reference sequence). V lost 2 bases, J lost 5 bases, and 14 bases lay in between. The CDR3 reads CSARHGVARDTQYF. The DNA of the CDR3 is TGCAGTGCTAGACACGGGGTGGCGCGAGATACGCAGTATTTT.

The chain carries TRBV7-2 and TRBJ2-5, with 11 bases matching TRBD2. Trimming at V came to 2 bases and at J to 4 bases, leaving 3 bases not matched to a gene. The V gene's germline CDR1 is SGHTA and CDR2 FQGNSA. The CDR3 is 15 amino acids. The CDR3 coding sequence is TGTGCCAGCAGCTTAACGCTAGCGGGAGGAGAGACCCAGTACTTC. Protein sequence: CASSLTLAGGETQYF.

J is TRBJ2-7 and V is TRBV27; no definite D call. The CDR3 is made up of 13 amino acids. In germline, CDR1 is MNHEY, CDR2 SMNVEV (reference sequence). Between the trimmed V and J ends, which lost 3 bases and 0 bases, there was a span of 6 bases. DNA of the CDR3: TGTGCCAGCAGTTTTTCAAACTCCTACGAGCAGTACTTC. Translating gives CASSFSNSYEQYF.

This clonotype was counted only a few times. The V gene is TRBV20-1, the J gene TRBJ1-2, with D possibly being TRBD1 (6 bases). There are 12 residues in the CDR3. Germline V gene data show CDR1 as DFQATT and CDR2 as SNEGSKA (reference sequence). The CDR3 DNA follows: TGCTCCACCCGGGACACCTACTATGGCTACACCTTC. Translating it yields CSTRDTYYGYTF.

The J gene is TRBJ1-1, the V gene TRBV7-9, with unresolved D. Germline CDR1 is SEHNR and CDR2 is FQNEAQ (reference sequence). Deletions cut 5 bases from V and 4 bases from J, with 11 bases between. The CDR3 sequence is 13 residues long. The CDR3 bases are TGTGCCAGCAGCCCCAGAAGAGGCACTGAAGCTTTCTTT. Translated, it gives CASSPRRGTEAFF.

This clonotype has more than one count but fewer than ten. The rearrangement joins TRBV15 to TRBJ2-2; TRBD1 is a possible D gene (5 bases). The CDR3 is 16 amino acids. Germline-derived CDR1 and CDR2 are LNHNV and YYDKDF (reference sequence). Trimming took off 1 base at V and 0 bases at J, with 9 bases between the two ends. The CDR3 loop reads CATSRGTFANTGELFF. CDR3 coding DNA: TGTGCCACCAGCAGAGGGACATTCGCGAACACCGGGGAGCTGTTTTTT.

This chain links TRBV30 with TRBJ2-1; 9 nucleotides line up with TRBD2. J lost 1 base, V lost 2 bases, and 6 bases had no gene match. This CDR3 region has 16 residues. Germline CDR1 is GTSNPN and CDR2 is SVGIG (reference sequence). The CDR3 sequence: CAWSFAGLASYNEQFF. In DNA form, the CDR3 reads TGTGCCTGGAGTTTTGCCGGACTAGCGTCCTACAATGAGCAGTTCTTC.

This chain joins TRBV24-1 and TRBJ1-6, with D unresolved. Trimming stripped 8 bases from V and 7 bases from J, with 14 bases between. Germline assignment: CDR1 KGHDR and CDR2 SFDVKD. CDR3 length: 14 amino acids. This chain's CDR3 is CATTELGRNSPLHF. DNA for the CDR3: TGTGCCACCACCGAACTAGGCCGGAATTCACCCCTCCACTTT.

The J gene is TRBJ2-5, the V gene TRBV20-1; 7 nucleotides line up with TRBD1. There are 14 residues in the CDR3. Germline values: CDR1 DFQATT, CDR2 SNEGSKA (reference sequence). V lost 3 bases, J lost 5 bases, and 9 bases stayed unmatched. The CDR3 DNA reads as TGCAGTGCTAGCGGTGACAGGGAAGCGGAGACCCAGTACTTC. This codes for CSASGDREAETQYF.

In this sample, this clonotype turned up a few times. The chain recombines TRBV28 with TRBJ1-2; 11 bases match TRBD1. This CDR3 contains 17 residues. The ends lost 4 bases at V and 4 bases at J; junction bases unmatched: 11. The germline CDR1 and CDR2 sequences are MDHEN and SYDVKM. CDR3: CASSSPGQGVRGYGYTF. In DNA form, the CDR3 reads TGTGCCAGCAGTTCACCGGGACAGGGGGTCCGCGGCTATGGCTACACCTTC.

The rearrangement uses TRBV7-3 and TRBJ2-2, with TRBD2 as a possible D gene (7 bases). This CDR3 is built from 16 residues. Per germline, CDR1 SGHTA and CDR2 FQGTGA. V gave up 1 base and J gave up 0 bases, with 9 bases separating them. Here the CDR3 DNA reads TGTGCCAGCAGCTTAAGAGGGGGGGCGAACACCGGGGAGCTGTTTTTT. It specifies CASSLRGGANTGELFF.

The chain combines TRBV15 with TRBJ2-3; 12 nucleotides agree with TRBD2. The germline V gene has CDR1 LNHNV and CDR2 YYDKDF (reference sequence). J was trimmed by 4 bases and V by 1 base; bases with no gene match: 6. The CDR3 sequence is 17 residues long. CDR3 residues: CATSRGLAGVLADTQYF. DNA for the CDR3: TGTGCCACCAGCAGAGGACTAGCGGGAGTTTTGGCAGATACGCAGTATTTT.

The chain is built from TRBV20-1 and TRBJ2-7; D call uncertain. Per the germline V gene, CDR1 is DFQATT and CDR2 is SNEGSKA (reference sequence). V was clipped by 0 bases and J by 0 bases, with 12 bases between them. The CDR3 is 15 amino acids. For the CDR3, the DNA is TGCAGTGCTAGAGATTGGTCCGATAGCTCCTACGAGCAGTACTTC. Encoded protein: CSARDWSDSSYEQYF.

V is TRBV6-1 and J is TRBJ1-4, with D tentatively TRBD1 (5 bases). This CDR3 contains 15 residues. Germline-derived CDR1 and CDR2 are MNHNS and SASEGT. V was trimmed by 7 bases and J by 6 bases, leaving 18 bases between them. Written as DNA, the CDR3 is TGTGCCAGCATTCCGGGACGGGACGGGTATGAAAAACTGTTTTTT. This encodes CASIPGRDGYEKLFF.

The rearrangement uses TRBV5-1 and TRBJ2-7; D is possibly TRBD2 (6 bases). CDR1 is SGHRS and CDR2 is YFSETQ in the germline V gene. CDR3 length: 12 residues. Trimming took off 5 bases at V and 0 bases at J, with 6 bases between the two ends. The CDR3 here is CASRRDSYEQYF. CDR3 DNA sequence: TGCGCCAGCAGGCGGGACTCCTACGAGCAGTACTTC. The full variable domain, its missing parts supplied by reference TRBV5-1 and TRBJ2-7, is KAGVTQTPRYLIKTRGQQVTLSCSPISGHRSVSWYQQTPGQGLQFLFEYFSETQRNKGNFPGRFSGRQFSNSRSEMNVSTLELGDSALYLCASRRDSYEQYFGPGTRLTVT.

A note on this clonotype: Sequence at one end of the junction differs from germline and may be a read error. This CDR3 reads CASSLELTDTQYF. The DNA for the CDR3 is TGTGCTAGCAGCTTAGAGTTGACAGATACGCAGTATTTT. This chain connects TRBV7-7 to TRBJ2-3; no definite D call. The CDR3 loop spans 13 amino acids. Germline CDR1 reads SSHAT; CDR2 reads FNYEAQ (reference sequence).

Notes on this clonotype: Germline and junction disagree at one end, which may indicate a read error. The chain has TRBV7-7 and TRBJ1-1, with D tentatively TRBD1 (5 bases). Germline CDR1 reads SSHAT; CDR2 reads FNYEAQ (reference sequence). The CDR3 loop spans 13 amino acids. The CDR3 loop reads CASSPIEGMGAFF. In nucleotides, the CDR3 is TGTGCTAGCAGCCCCATCGAGGGGATGGGGGCTTTCTTT.

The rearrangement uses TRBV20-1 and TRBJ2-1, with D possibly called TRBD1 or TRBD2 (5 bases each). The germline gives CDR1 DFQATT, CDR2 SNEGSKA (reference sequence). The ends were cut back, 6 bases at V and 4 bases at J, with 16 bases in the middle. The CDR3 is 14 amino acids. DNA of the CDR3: TGCAGTGCCGGAAGGGACGCAGCTTACAATGAGCAGTTCTTC. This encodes CSAGRDAAYNEQFF.

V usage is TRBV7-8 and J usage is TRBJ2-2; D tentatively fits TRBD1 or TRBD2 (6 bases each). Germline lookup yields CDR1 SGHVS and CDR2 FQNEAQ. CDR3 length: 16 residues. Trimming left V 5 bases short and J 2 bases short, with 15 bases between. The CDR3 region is CASSSWGAGNTGELFF. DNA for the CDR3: TGTGCCAGCAGCAGCTGGGGGGCAGGAAACACCGGGGAGCTGTTTTTT.

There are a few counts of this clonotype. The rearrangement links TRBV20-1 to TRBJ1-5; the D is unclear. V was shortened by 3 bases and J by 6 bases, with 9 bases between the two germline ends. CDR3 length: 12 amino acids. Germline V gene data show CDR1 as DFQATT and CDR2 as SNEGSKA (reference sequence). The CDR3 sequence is CSARAGSQPQHF. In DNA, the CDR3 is TGCAGTGCTAGGGCGGGGAGTCAGCCCCAGCATTTT.

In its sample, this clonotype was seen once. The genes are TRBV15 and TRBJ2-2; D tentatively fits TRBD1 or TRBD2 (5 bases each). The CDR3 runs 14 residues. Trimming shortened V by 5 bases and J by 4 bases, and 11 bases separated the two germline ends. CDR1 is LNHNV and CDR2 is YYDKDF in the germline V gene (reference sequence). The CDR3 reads CATSARGVTGELFF. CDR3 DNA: TGTGCCACCAGCGCCCGAGGGGTCACCGGGGAGCTGTTTTTT.

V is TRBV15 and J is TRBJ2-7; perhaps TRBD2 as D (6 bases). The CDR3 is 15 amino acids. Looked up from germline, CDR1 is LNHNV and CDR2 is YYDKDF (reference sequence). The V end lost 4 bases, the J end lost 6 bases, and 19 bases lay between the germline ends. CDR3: CATSTSGGGVREQYF. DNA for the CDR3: TGTGCCACCAGCACATCCGGGGGTGGGGTACGCGAGCAGTACTTC.

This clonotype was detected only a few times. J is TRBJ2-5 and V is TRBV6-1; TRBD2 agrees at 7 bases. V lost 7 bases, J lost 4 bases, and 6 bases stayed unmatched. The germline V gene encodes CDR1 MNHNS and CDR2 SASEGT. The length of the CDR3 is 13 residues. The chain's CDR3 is CASIRASGETQYF. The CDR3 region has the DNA TGTGCCAGCATCAGAGCTAGCGGAGAGACCCAGTACTTC.

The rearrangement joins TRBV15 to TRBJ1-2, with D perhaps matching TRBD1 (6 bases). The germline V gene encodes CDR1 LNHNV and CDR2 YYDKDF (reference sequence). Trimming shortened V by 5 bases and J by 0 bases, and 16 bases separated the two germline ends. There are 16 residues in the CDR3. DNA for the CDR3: TGTGCCACCAGCCAACTACGGGGGGCTTCTAACTATGGCTACACCTTC. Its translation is CATSQLRGASNYGYTF.

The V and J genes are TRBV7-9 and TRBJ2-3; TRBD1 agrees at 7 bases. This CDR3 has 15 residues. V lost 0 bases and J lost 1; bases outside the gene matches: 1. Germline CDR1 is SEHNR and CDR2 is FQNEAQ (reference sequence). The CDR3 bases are TGTGCCAGCAGCTTAGCAAGGGGGCGCACAGATACGCAGTATTTT. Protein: CASSLARGRTDTQYF.

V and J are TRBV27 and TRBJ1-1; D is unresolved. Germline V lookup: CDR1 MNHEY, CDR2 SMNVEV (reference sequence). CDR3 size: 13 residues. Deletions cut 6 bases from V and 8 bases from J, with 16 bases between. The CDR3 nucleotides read TGTGCCAGCAGCGAGAGCCCGACTGGCGAAGCTTTCTTT. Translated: CASSESPTGEAFF.

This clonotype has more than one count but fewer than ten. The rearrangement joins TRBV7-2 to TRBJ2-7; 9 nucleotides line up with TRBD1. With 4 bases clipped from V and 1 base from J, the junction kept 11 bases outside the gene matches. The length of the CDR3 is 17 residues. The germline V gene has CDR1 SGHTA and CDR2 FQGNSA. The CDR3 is CASSSATGTGISYEQYF. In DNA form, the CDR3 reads TGTGCCAGCAGCTCAGCAACCGGGACAGGGATTTCCTACGAGCAGTACTTC. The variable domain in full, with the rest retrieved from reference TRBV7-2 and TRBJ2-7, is GAGVSQSPSNKVTEKGKDVELRCDPISGHTALYWYRQSLGQGLEFLIYFQGNSAPDKSGLPSDRFSAERTGGSVSTLTIQRTQQEDSAVYLCASSSATGTGISYEQYFGPGTRLTVT.